One and the same sample provided the 29 T cell receptor beta chains below, sequenced in a study of control samples from healthy donors and cancer patients. Sequencing used immunoSEQ multiplex PCR; TCRdb keeps in-frame clones, though not all of them. Here the sample spans about 120,000 clones, about 91% being singletons. Sample: blood. The receptors were gathered from a man between 40 and 49 years old in good health.

V usage is TRBV20-1 and J usage is TRBJ1-2; a possible D gene is TRBD1 (5 bases). Germline CDR1 reads DFQATT; CDR2 reads SNEGSKA (reference sequence). This CDR3 comprises 13 residues. Trimming took 3 bases from V and 8 from J, leaving 16 bases between them. Written as DNA, the CDR3 is TGCAGTGCTAGTGGGGGTCAGGGCTTCGGCTACACCTTC. It is translated as CSASGGQGFGYTF.

This clone was counted once. The rearrangement uses TRBV4-1 and TRBJ2-7; D not resolved. Trimming stripped 1 base from V and 6 bases from J, with 10 bases between. The CDR3 is made up of 13 amino acids. Germline CDR1 reads MGHRA; CDR2 reads YSYEKL. CDR3 residues: CASSQVISGEQYF. The CDR3 DNA follows: TGCGCCAGCAGCCAAGTTATCTCCGGCGAGCAGTACTTC.

The rearrangement uses TRBV4-1 and TRBJ1-5; the D gene is possibly TRBD1 (5 bases). Trimming shortened V by 7 bases and J by 3 bases, and 19 bases separated the two germline ends. From germline, CDR1 is MGHRA and CDR2 YSYEKL. The CDR3 is made up of 16 amino acids. CDR3 nucleotides: TGCGCCAGCACCATGTTCCCGACAGTTGACAATCAGCCCCAGCATTTT. Protein: CASTMFPTVDNQPQHF.

This clone turned up a few times. This rearrangement joins TRBV13 to TRBJ1-2; D is possibly TRBD1 (5 bases). Per germline, CDR1 PRHDT and CDR2 FYEKMQ (reference sequence). The CDR3 totals 14 residues. Trimming removed 4 bases at V and 3 bases at J, with 12 bases between. CDR3 region: CASSYQGGDYGYTF. The CDR3 DNA follows: TGTGCCAGCAGCTACCAGGGTGGGGACTATGGCTACACCTTC.

V is TRBV6-5 and J is TRBJ2-3; 7 nucleotides match TRBD2. Per the germline V gene, CDR1 is MNHEY and CDR2 is SVGAGI. CDR3 length: 16 amino acids. J was trimmed by 0 bases and V by 0 bases; bases with no gene match: 3. CDR3 DNA sequence: TGTGCCAGCAGTTACTCTCACGGGGGGAGCACAGATACGCAGTATTTT. It specifies CASSYSHGGSTDTQYF.

The chain recombines TRBV15 with TRBJ2-1, with 9 bases aligning to TRBD1. Germline V gene sequence: CDR1 LNHNV, CDR2 YYDKDF (reference sequence). The CDR3 is made up of 16 amino acids. V lost 0 bases and J lost 6; bases outside the gene matches: 6. The CDR3 here is CATSRERQGGSNEQFF. The CDR3 region has the DNA TGTGCCACCAGCAGAGAACGACAGGGGGGTTCCAATGAGCAGTTCTTC.

The CDR3 is CASSAQTSGGANEQFF. The CDR3 DNA sequence: TGCGCCAGCAGCGCCCAGACTAGCGGGGGGGCAAATGAGCAGTTCTTC. The chain employs TRBV5-1 and TRBJ2-1, with 14 bases matching TRBD2. Germline lookup yields CDR1 SGHRS and CDR2 YFSETQ. The CDR3 runs to 16 residues. The ends lost 4 bases at V and 7 bases at J; junction bases unmatched: 7.

This chain joins TRBV3-1 (or the pseudogene TRBV3-2) and TRBJ1-3; D remains unclear. V was pared by 1 base and J by 0 bases, with 7 bases between. The CDR3 sequence is 15 residues long. The germline V gene encodes CDR1 LGHDT and CDR2 YNNKEL (reference sequence). CDR3 in amino acids: CASSQVWGSGNTIYF. The CDR3 DNA follows: TGTGCCAGCAGCCAAGTTTGGGGCTCTGGAAACACCATATATTTT.

Only one count was recorded for this clone. This sequence joins TRBV6-1 and TRBJ1-3, with 9 bases matching TRBD1. J gave up 8 bases and V 1 base, and 6 bases lay outside the gene matches. CDR1 MNHNS and CDR2 SASEGT come from the germline V gene. The CDR3 consists of 15 residues. In DNA form, the CDR3 reads TGTGCCAGCAGTGAAGAACAGGGGGCGCGGGACACCATATATTTT. Translated, it gives CASSEEQGARDTIYF.

V is TRBV6-5 and J is TRBJ2-1, with D tentatively TRBD1 (5 bases). Deletions cut 1 base from V and 2 bases from J, with 9 bases between. In germline, CDR1 is MNHEY, CDR2 SVGAGI. The CDR3 has 15 residues. The CDR3 sequence: CASSYLDSAYNEQFF. In nucleotides, the CDR3 is TGTGCCAGCAGTTACTTAGACAGCGCCTACAATGAGCAGTTCTTC.

This chain uses TRBV10-2 with TRBJ1-2; D unresolved. Trimming removed 5 bases from V and 3 bases from J, with 7 bases in between. Germline-derived CDR1 and CDR2 are WSHSY and SAAADI. This CDR3 region has 12 residues. CDR3 bases: TGCGCCAGCAGTCCCGGGGACTATGGCTACACCTTC. Translating it yields CASSPGDYGYTF.

The rearrangement joins TRBV10-1 to TRBJ2-1, with 12 nucleotides matching TRBD1. The germline V gene encodes CDR1 WNHNN and CDR2 SYGVQD (reference sequence). The ends lost 5 bases at V and 8 bases at J; junction bases unmatched: 7. The length of the CDR3 is 15 residues. CDR3 loop: CASSPGTGGADEQFF. DNA of the CDR3: TGCGCCAGCAGTCCCGGGACAGGGGGCGCGGATGAGCAGTTCTTC.

The chain recombines TRBV6-1 with TRBJ2-5; a possible D gene is TRBD1 (5 bases). V was cut by 1 base and J by 2 bases, with 11 bases left in between. This CDR3 is built from 15 residues. Germline V gene sequence: CDR1 MNHNS, CDR2 SASEGT. The CDR3 nucleotides are TGTGCCAGCAGTGAAGGGCAGGGAAGACAAGAGACCCAGTACTTC. This sequence encodes CASSEGQGRQETQYF.

This chain links TRBV27 with TRBJ2-1, with 9 bases lining up with TRBD2. V shed 7 bases and J 9 bases; nucleotides not matched to a gene: 10. The CDR3 runs to 14 residues. Germline V lookup: CDR1 MNHEY, CDR2 SMNVEV (reference sequence). CDR3 amino acids: CASIDSGGRGEQFF. The CDR3 nucleotides are TGTGCCAGCATCGATAGCGGGGGCCGGGGTGAGCAGTTCTTC.

This clone was picked up a small number of times. The V gene is TRBV6-1, the J gene TRBJ1-5; unclear D gene. Trimming removed 1 base at V and 5 bases at J, with 12 bases between. Germline lookup yields CDR1 MNHNS and CDR2 SASEGT. The CDR3 spans 15 residues. CDR3 DNA: TGTGCCAGCAGTGAAGGAAGCCTGAGGCATCAGCCCCAGCATTTT. It is translated as CASSEGSLRHQPQHF.

This sequence joins TRBV5-1 and TRBJ1-2; D is undetermined. Germline V CDR1 and CDR2: SGHRS, YFSETQ. This CDR3 is 12 amino acids long. V lost 4 bases, J lost 5 bases, and 9 bases lay in between. CDR3 protein: CASSPDGYGYTF. CDR3 DNA: TGCGCCAGCAGCCCGGACGGATATGGCTACACCTTC.

J is TRBJ2-1 and V is TRBV6-5, with TRBD2 matching over 8 bases. Trimming cost V 0 bases and J 7 bases; bases outside gene matches: 5. Germline values: CDR1 MNHEY, CDR2 SVGAGI. CDR3 length: 15 amino acids. CDR3 residues: CASSYSRGDLNEQFF. In nucleotides, the CDR3 is TGTGCCAGCAGTTACTCGCGGGGGGATTTAAATGAGCAGTTCTTC.

The genes are TRBV7-2 and TRBJ2-3; a possible D gene is TRBD1 (6 bases). The CDR3 extends over 16 amino acids. Germline V gene data show CDR1 as SGHTA and CDR2 as FQGNSA. The V end lost 0 bases, the J end lost 0 bases, and 10 bases lay between the germline ends. The CDR3 DNA reads TGTGCCAGCAGCTTAGCTCCAGGGGTCAGCACAGATACGCAGTATTTT. It is translated as CASSLAPGVSTDTQYF.

This clone has ten or more counts. This chain uses TRBV14 with TRBJ2-7; TRBD1 matches 11 bases. Per germline, CDR1 SGHDN and CDR2 FVKESK. This CDR3 is built from 15 residues. V was clipped by 3 bases and J by 4 bases; unmatched bases: 5. CDR3 loop: CASSHQGDRGYEQYF. DNA of the CDR3: TGTGCCAGCAGCCACCAAGGGGACAGGGGGTACGAGCAGTACTTC.

As regards this clone: Other DNA sequences in this sample translate to the same CDR3. The chain carries TRBV27 and TRBJ2-7, with 9 nucleotides matching TRBD2. Losses at the gene ends were 3 bases for V and 6 bases for J; bases not matched to a gene: 12. Per germline, CDR1 MNHEY and CDR2 SMNVEV (reference sequence). The CDR3 consists of 16 residues. CDR3 bases: TGTGCCAGCAGTTTCGAGGGGCGGGGGGGGCTGGCCGAGCAGTACTTC. It is translated as CASSFEGRGGLAEQYF.

V usage is TRBV5-4 and J usage is TRBJ2-7; D assignment may be TRBD1 or TRBD2 (5 bases each). Looked up from germline, CDR1 is SGHNT and CDR2 is YYREEE (reference sequence). The CDR3 spans 14 residues. V lost 3 bases, J lost 3 bases, and 13 bases lay in between. The CDR3 spells CASSSRDGNYEQYF. The DNA for the CDR3 is TGTGCCAGCAGCTCCCGGGACGGGAACTACGAGCAGTACTTC.

CDR3: CASSDGTVDTQYF. The CDR3 DNA follows: TGTGCCAGCAGCGACGGGACTGTGGATACGCAGTATTTT. This chain links TRBV7-6 with TRBJ2-3, with TRBD2 as a possible D gene (6 bases). V was pared by 5 bases and J by 6 bases, with 12 bases between. The germline V gene encodes CDR1 SGHVS and CDR2 FNYEAQ. The CDR3 extends over 13 amino acids.

The chain joins TRBV18 to TRBJ1-3; TRBD1 matches at 8 bases. The CDR3 has 16 amino acids. Per germline, CDR1 KGHSH and CDR2 LQKENI. V was clipped by 4 bases and J by 1 base; unmatched bases: 6. The CDR3 region is CASSHLDRESGNTIYF. CDR3 coding DNA: TGTGCCAGCTCACACCTGGACAGGGAGTCTGGAAACACCATATATTTT.

The genes are TRBV24-1 and TRBJ1-2; maybe TRBD1 (6 bases). Germline values: CDR1 KGHDR, CDR2 SFDVKD. The CDR3 contains 12 residues. The V gene lost 5 bases and the J gene lost 8 bases, with 11 bases spanning the gap. In DNA, the CDR3 is TGTGCCACCAGTGCCCAGGGGCGAGGCTACACCTTC. Amino acid sequence: CATSAQGRGYTF.

This rearrangement joins TRBV7-2 to TRBJ2-7; D perhaps matches TRBD2 (6 bases). Trimming took 5 bases from V and 3 from J, leaving 17 bases between them. The CDR3 runs 15 residues. Germline V gene data show CDR1 as SGHTA and CDR2 as FQGNSA. CDR3 in DNA: TGTGCCAGCAGCCCCTCACCGCGGGGAGGCTACGAGCAGTACTTC. This sequence encodes CASSPSPRGGYEQYF.

This rearrangement joins TRBV5-1 to TRBJ2-1, with TRBD2 identical over 13 bases. Germline-derived CDR1 and CDR2 are SGHRS and YFSETQ. The CDR3 contains 16 residues. Trimming removed 3 bases from V and 5 bases from J; junction bases left unmatched: 5. The CDR3 reads CASSWTSGGPDNEQFF. CDR3 sequence (DNA): TGCGCCAGCAGCTGGACTAGCGGGGGACCAGACAATGAGCAGTTCTTC.

The chain recombines TRBV4-1 with TRBJ1-6; D is perhaps TRBD1 (6 bases). Per the germline V gene, CDR1 is MGHRA and CDR2 is YSYEKL. V dropped 2 bases and J dropped 8 bases, with 10 bases sitting between them. The length of the CDR3 is 14 residues. CDR3 protein: CASSQKGGDSPLHF. DNA for the CDR3: TGCGCCAGCAGCCAAAAGGGGGGCGATTCACCCCTCCACTTT.

This chain connects TRBV11-3 to TRBJ2-7, with TRBD1 as a possible D gene (6 bases). With 4 bases removed from V and 2 bases from J, the gap between germline ends came to 12 bases. The CDR3 is 14 amino acids. The V gene's germline CDR1 is SGHNT and CDR2 YENEEA. The CDR3 protein is CASSSYREPYEQYF. CDR3 nucleotides: TGTGCCAGCAGCTCATACAGGGAGCCCTACGAGCAGTACTTC.

The V gene is TRBV27, the J gene TRBJ2-2; 14 nucleotides line up with TRBD2. The CDR3 is 17 residues long. Germline V gene sequence: CDR1 MNHEY, CDR2 SMNVEV (reference sequence). J gave up 4 bases and V 3 bases, and 4 bases lay outside the gene matches. The CDR3 nucleotides read TGTGCCAGCAGTTTGTCGACTAGCGGGGGGGGCACCGGGGAGCTGTTTTTT. Translation gives CASSLSTSGGGTGELFF.